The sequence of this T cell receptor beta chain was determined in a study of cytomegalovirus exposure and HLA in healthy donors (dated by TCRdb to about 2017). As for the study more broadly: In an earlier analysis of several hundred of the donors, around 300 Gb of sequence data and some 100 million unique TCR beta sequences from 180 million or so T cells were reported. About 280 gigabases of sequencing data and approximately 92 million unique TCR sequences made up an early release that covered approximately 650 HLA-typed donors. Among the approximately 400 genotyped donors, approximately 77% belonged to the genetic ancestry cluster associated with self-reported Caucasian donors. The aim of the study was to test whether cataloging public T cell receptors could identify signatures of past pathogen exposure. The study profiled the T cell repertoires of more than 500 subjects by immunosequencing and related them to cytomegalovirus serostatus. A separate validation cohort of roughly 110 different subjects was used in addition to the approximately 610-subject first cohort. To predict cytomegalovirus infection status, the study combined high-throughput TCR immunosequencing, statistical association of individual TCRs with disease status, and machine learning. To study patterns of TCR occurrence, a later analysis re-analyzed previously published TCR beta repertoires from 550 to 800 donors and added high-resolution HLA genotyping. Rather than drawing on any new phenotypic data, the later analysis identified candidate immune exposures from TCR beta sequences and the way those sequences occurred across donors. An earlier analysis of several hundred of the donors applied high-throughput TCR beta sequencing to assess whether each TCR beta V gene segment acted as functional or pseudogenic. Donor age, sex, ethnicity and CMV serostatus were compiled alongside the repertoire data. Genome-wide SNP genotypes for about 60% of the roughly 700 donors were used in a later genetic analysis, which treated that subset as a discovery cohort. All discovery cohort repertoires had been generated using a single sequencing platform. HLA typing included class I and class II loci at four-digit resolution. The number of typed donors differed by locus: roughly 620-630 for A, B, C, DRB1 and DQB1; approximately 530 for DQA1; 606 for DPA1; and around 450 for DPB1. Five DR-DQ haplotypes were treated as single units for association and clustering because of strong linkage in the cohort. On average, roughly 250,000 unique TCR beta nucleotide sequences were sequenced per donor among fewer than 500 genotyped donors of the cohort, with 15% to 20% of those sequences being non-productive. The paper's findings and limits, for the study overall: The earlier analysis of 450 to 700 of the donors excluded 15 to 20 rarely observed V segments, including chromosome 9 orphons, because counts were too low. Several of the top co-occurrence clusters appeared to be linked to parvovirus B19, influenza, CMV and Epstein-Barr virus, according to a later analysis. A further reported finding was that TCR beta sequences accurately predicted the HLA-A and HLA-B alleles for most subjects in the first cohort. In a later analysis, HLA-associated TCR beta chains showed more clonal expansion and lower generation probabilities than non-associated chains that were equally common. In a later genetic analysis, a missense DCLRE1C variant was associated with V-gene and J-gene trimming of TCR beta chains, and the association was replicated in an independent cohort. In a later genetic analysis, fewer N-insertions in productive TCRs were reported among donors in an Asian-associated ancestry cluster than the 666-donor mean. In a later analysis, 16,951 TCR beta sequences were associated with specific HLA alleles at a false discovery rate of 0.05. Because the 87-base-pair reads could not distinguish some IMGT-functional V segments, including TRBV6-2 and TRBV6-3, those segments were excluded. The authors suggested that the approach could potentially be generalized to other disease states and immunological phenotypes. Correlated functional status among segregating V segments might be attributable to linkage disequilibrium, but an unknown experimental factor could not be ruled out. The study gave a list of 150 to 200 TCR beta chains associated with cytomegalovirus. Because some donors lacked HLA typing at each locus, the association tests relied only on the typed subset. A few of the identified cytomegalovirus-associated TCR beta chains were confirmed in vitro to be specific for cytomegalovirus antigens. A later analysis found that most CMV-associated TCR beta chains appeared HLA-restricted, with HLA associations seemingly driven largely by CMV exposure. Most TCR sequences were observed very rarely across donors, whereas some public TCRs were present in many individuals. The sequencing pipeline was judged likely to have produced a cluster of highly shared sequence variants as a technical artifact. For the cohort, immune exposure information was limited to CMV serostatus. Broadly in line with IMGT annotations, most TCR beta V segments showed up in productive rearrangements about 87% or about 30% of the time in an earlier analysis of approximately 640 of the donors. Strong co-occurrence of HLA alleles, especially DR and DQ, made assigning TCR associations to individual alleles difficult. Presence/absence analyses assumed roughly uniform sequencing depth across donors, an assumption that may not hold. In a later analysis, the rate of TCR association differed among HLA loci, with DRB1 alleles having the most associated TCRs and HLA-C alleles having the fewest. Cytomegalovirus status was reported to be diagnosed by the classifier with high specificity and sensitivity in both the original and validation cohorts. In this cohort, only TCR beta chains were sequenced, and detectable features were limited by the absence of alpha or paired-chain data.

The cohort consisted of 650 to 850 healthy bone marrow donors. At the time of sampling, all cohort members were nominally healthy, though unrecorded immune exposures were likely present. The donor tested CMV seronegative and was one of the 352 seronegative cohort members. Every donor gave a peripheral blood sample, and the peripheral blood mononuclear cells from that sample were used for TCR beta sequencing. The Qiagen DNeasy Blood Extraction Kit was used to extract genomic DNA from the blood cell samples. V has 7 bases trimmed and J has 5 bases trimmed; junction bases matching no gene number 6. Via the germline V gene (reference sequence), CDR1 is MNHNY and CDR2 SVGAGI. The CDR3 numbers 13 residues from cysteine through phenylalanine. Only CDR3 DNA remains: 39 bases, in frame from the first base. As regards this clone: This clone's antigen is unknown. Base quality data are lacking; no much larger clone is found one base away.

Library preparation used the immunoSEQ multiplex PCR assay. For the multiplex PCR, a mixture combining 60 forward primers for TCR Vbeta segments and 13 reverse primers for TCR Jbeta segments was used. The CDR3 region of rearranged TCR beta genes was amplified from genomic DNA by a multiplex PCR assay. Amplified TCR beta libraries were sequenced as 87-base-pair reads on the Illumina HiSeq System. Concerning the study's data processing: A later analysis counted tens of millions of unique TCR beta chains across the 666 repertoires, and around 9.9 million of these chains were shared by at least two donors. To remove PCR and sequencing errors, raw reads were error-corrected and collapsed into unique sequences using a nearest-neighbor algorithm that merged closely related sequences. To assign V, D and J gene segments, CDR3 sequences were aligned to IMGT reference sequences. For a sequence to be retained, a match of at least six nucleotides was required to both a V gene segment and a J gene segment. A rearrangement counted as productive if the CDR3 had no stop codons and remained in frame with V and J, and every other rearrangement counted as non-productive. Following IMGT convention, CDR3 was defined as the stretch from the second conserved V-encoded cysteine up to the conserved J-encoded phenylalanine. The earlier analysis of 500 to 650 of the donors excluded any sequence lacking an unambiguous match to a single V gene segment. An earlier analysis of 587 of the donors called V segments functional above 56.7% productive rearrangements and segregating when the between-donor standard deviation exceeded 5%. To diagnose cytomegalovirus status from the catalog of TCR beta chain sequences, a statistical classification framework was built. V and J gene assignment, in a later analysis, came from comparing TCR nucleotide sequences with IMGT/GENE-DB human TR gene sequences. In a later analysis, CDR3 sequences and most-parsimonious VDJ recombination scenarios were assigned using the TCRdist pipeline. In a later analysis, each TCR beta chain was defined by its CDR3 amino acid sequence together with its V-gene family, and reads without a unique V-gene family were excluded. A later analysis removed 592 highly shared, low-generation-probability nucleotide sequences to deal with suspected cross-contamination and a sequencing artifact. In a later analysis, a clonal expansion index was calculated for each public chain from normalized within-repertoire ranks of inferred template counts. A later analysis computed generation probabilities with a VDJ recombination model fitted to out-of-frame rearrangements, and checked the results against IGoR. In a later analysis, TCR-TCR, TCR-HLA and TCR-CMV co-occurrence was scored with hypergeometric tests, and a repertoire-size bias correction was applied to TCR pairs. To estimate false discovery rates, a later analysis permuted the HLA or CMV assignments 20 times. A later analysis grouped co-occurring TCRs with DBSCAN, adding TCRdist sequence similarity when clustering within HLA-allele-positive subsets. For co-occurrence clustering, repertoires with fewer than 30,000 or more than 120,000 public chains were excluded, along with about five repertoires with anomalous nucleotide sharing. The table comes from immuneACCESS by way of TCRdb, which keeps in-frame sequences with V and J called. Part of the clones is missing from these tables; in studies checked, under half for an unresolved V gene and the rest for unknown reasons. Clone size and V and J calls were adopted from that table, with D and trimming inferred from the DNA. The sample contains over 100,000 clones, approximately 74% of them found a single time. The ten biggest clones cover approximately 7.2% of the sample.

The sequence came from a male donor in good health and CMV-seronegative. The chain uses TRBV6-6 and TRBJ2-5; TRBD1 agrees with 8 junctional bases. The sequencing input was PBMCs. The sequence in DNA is TGTGCCAGCAAACGACAGGGGAGCGAGACCCAGTACTTC. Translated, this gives CASKRQGSETQYF.